This entry lists 9 T cell receptor beta chains sequenced from one sample in a study of shared clonotypes between healthy human individuals. Assay used: immunoSEQ multiplex PCR; TCRdb lists only in-frame clones, some missing. The table records under 2.5 million clones, roughly 90% of them present only once. Sequencing was performed on naive CD4+ T cells from PBMCs. The subset is: CD45RA+ positively selected. These receptors were collected from a man aged 18 to 30 in good health. Some clones in this sample may be carry-over from other donors' samples.

The CDR3 region has the DNA TGTGCCAGTAGTTCGCGACGCAGGGACTTTAATGAAAAACTGTTTTTT. Its protein is CASSSRRRDFNEKLFF. The chain combines TRBV19 with TRBJ1-4, with a possible D match to TRBD1 (5 bases). The CDR3 is 16 residues long. Trimming took off 5 bases at V and 4 bases at J, with 17 bases between the two ends. Germline assignment: CDR1 LNHDA and CDR2 SQIVND (reference sequence).

The chain uses TRBV7-3 and TRBJ2-2, with 8 bases identical to TRBD1. The CDR3 spans 16 residues. Germline trimming cut 4 bases from V and 1 base from J; bases unmatched to any gene: 5. Germline CDR1 is SGHTA and CDR2 is FQGTGA. This CDR3 reads CASSSTGAQNTGELFF. Here the CDR3 DNA reads TGTGCCAGCAGCTCGACAGGGGCGCAGAACACCGGGGAGCTGTTTTTT.

The chain uses TRBV11-3 and TRBJ2-2; D gene uncertain. From germline, CDR1 is SGHNT and CDR2 YENEEA. V was shortened by 5 bases and J by 5 bases, with 12 bases between the two germline ends. There are 14 residues in the CDR3. CDR3 nucleotides: TGTGCCAGCAGCCGAGATATTTTTACCGGGGAGCTGTTTTTT. It encodes CASSRDIFTGELFF.

The chain carries TRBV5-1 and TRBJ2-3; D unclear. The V end lost 4 bases, the J end lost 1 base, and 13 bases lay between the germline ends. This CDR3 has 15 residues. CDR1 and CDR2 (germline): SGHRS, YFSETQ. DNA of the CDR3: TGCGCCAGCAGCCAGGACCTTTGGGGCACAGATACGCAGTATTTT. The encoded protein is CASSQDLWGTDTQYF.

The V gene is TRBV5-6, the J gene TRBJ2-3; D remains ambiguous. Trimming took 4 bases from V and 2 from J, leaving 11 bases between them. The CDR3 loop spans 14 amino acids. The V gene's germline CDR1 is SGHDT and CDR2 YYEEEE. This chain's CDR3 is CASSPVANTDTQYF. The DNA of the CDR3 is TGTGCCAGCAGCCCTGTCGCGAACACAGATACGCAGTATTTT.

This chain connects TRBV6-5 to TRBJ2-7; 8 bases align to TRBD2. Germline CDR1 MNHEY, CDR2 SVGAGI. CDR3 size: 14 residues. J was trimmed by 2 bases and V by 2 bases; bases with no gene match: 2. Here the CDR3 reads CASSYTAGAYEQYF. The CDR3 nucleotides are TGTGCCAGCAGTTACACAGCGGGGGCCTACGAGCAGTACTTC.

The chain is built from TRBV2 and TRBJ2-2, with a possible D match to TRBD1 (5 bases). The CDR3 is 15 residues long. In germline, CDR1 is SNHLY, CDR2 FYNNEI. Trimming left V 6 bases short and J 4 bases short, with 15 bases between. The CDR3 spells CASRTNGQGTGELFF. The CDR3 DNA is TGTGCCAGCAGAACCAACGGGCAGGGCACCGGGGAGCTGTTTTTT.

This rearrangement joins TRBV6-5 to TRBJ2-5; possible D gene TRBD1, 5 bases. Trimming took 0 bases from V and 3 from J, leaving 8 bases between them. The CDR3 loop spans 14 amino acids. CDR1 and CDR2 from the germline V gene are MNHEY and SVGAGI. CDR3: CASSYSWGEETQYF. The DNA of the CDR3 is TGTGCCAGCAGTTACTCGTGGGGCGAAGAGACCCAGTACTTC.

The chain has TRBV5-5 and TRBJ1-2, with no clear D. This CDR3 has 13 amino acids. V was clipped by 2 bases and J by 2 bases, with 7 bases between them. Germline V gene lookup returns CDR1 SGHKS and CDR2 YYEKEE (reference sequence). This CDR3 is CASSFRANYGYTF. The CDR3 coding sequence is TGTGCCAGCAGCTTTCGGGCCAACTATGGCTACACCTTC.